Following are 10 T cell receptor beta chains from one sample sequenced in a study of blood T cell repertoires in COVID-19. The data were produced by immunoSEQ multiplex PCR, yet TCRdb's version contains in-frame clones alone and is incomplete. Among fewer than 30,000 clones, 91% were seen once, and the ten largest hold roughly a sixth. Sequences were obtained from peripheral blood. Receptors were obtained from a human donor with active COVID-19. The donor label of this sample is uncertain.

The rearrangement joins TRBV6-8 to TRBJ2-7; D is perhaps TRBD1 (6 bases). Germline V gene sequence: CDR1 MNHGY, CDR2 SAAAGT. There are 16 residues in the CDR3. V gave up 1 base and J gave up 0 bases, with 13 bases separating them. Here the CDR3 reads CASSYCVTGSSYEQYF. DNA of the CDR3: TGTGCCAGCAGTTACTGTGTTACAGGGAGCTCCTACGAGCAGTACTTC.

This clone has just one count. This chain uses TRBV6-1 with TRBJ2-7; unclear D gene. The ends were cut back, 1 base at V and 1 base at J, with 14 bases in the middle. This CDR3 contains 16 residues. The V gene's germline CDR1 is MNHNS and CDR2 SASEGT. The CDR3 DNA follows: TGTGCCAGCAGTGAAGTGCGAGTCGCTCGGTCCTACGAGCAGTACTTC. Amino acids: CASSEVRVARSYEQYF.

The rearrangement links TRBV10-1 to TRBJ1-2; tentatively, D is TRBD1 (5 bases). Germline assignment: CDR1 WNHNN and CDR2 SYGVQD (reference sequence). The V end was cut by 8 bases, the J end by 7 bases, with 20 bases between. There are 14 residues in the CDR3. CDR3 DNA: TGCGCCAGCCGACTGGGGGGAAACACCAGTGGCTACACCTTC. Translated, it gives CASRLGGNTSGYTF.

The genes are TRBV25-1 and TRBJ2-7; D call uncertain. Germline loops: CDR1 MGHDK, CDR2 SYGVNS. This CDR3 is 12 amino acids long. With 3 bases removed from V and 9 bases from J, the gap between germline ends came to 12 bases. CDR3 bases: TGTGCCAGCAGTGAGAACCCCACACGGCAGTACTTC. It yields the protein CASSENPTRQYF.

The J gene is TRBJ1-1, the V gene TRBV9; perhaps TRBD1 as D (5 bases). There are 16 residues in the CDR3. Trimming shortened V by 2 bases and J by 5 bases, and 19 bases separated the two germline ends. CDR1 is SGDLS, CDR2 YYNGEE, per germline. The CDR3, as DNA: TGTGCCAGCAGCGTCCTCGACAGCAGCCTTGTTACTGAAGCTTTCTTT. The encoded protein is CASSVLDSSLVTEAFF.

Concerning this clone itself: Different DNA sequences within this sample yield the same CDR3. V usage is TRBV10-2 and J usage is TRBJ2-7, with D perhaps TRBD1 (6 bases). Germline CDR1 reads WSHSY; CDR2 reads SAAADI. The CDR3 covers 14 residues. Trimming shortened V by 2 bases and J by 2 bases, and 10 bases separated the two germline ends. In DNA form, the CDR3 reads TGCGCCAGCAGTGAGAGGGGGTTGGCCTACGAGCAGTACTTC. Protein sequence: CASSERGLAYEQYF.

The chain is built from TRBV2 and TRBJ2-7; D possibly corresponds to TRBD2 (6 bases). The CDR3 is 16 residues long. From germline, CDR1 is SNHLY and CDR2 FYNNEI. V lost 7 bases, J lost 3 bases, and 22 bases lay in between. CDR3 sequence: CASIPFSRDRDYEQYF. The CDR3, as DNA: TGTGCCAGCATCCCCTTCTCGCGGGATAGGGACTACGAGCAGTACTTC.

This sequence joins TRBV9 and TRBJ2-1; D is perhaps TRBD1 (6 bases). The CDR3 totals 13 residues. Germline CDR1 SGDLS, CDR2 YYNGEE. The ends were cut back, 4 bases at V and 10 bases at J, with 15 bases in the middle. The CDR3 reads CASSLNSGGEQFF. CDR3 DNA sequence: TGTGCCAGCAGCCTTAATAGTGGGGGCGAGCAGTTCTTC.

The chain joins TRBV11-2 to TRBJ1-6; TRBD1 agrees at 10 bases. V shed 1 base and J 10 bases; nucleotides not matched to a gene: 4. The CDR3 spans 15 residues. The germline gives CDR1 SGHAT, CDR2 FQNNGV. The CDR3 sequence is CASSLGGTGVSPLHF. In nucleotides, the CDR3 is TGTGCCAGCAGCTTAGGCGGGACAGGGGTGTCACCCCTCCACTTT.

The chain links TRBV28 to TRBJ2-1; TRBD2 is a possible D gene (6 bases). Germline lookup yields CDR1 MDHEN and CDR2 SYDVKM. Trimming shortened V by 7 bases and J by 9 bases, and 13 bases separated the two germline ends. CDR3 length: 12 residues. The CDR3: CASILGTGEQFF. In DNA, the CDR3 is TGTGCCAGCATCCTGGGGACTGGTGAGCAGTTCTTC.